Listed here are 14 T cell receptor beta chains from one sample, sequenced in a study of regulatory T cells in long-lasting Graves disease. Described time point: persistent/refractory GD, antithyroid drugs over 5 years with positive TRAb. The TCR library was made from RNA that had been extracted from PBMCs in TRIzol. Building the TCR beta libraries relied on iRepertoire HTBI primers, and CDR3 regions underwent Arm-PCR. TCRdb re-derived calls from the multiplex PCR reads in MiXCR, one entry per CDR3 protein. The table includes fewer than 450,000 distinct CDR3 sequences, roughly a quarter detected once. The sample in question was peripheral blood mononuclear cells (PBMCs), obtained when the disease was refractory, from a patient treated with antithyroid drugs. The receptors here all came from a female donor with Graves disease.

Points on this clonotype: A far larger clone is off by one base, so a read error is likely. This sequence joins TRBV7-3 and TRBJ1-2; 8 bases fit TRBD1. The CDR3 has 16 amino acids. V was clipped by 6 bases and J by 4 bases; unmatched bases: 13. Germline V gene sequence: CDR1 SGHTA, CDR2 FQGTGA. CDR3 DNA sequence: TGTGCCAGCAGTATGAACCGGGACAGGAGTAGCTATGGCTACACCTTC. Protein product: CASSMNRDRSSYGYTF.

This clonotype was observed a handful of times. V usage is TRBV12-3 or TRBV12-4 and J usage is TRBJ1-2, with 10 bases identical to TRBD1. This CDR3 comprises 13 residues. V was pared by 6 bases and J by 7 bases, with 5 bases of the junction left unmatched. CDR3 amino acids: CASSPTGGSGYTF. DNA for the CDR3: TGTGCCAGCAGCCCGACAGGGGGCAGTGGCTACACCTTC.

This clonotype occurred a few times. This chain joins TRBV18 and TRBJ2-7; no firm D call. The V gene's germline CDR1 is KGHSH and CDR2 LQKENI. Trimming left V 3 bases short and J 2 bases short, with 8 bases between. The CDR3 is 13 amino acids. CDR3 DNA: TGTGCCAGCTCACCTTTCCACACCTACGAGCAGTACTTC. Its translation is CASSPFHTYEQYF.

In this sample, this clonotype turned up many times. The CDR3, as DNA: TGTGCCAGTGAAGGACAGGGGGCTTCCAACAATCAGCCCCAGCATTTT. It yields the protein CASEGQGASNNQPQHF. The chain joins TRBV2 to TRBJ1-5; 11 bases are a match to TRBD1. V gave up 9 bases and J gave up 3 bases; unmatched junction bases: 10. The CDR3 is made up of 16 amino acids. Germline V lookup: CDR1 SNHLY, CDR2 FYNNEI.

This clonotype came up a few times. The V and J genes are TRBV7-9 and TRBJ1-2; the D is unclear. This CDR3 has 15 amino acids. Germline values: CDR1 SEHNR, CDR2 FQNEAQ (reference sequence). V was trimmed by 5 bases and J by 5 bases, leaving 18 bases between them. The CDR3 region is CASSPAFSPRYGYTF. As DNA, the CDR3 is TGTGCCAGCAGCCCCGCTTTCTCTCCTCGGTATGGCTACACCTTC.

This clonotype was detected ten times or more. The gene calls are TRBV12-3 or TRBV12-4 and TRBJ1-2; 8 nucleotides agree with TRBD1. The junction had 7 bases not matched to a gene; V was cut back by 3 bases and J by 7 bases. This CDR3 contains 14 residues. The chain's CDR3 is CASSFGTGSGGYTF. The CDR3 DNA reads as TGTGCCAGCAGTTTCGGGACAGGCTCTGGTGGCTACACCTTC.

The sample holds a few counts of this clonotype. V usage is TRBV20-1 and J usage is TRBJ1-6; 7 bases match TRBD1. The CDR3 contains 16 residues. The germline CDR1 and CDR2 sequences are DFQATT and SNEGSKA (reference sequence). V lost 3 bases, J lost 0 bases, and 5 bases stayed unmatched. The CDR3 bases are TGCAGTGCTAGTCCATCAGGGGGCTCCTATAATTCACCCCTCCACTTT. Encoded protein: CSASPSGGSYNSPLHF.

This rearrangement joins TRBV10-3 to TRBJ2-7; D is unclear. Trimming took 4 bases from V and 3 from J, leaving 10 bases between them. The CDR3 runs 13 residues. CDR1 and CDR2 (germline): ENHRY, SYGVKD. The CDR3 is CAISVSVLYEQYF. DNA for the CDR3: TGTGCCATCAGTGTATCGGTGCTCTACGAGCAGTACTTC.

The table lists this clonotype with many counts. The chain combines TRBV15 with TRBJ1-2; D might be TRBD1 (5 bases). Germline assignment: CDR1 LNHNV and CDR2 YYDKDF (reference sequence). The CDR3 is 16 amino acids. Trimming stripped 3 bases from V and 5 bases from J, with 19 bases between. CDR3 residues: CATSRDGLRDYYGYTF. The CDR3 DNA is TGTGCCACCAGCAGGGACGGACTGAGGGACTATTATGGCTACACCTTC.

This clonotype occurred many times. The chain recombines TRBV15 with TRBJ1-4, with D maybe TRBD1 (5 bases). The germline CDR1 and CDR2 sequences are LNHNV and YYDKDF (reference sequence). V was shortened by 0 bases and J by 3 bases, with 11 bases between the two germline ends. The CDR3 has 16 amino acids. This chain's CDR3 is CATSREDRASNEKLFF. CDR3 bases: TGTGCCACCAGCAGAGAAGACAGAGCCTCTAATGAAAAACTGTTTTTT. Drawing the rest from reference TRBV15 and TRBJ1-4, the complete variable domain is DAMVIQNPRYQVTQFGKPVTLSCSQTLNHNVMYWYQQKSSQAPKLLFHYYDKDFNNEADTPDNFQSRRPNTSFCFLDIRSPGLGDTAMYLCATSREDRASNEKLFFGSGTQLSVL.

This chain uses TRBV7-9 with TRBJ2-5; 8 nucleotides line up with TRBD2. V shed 5 bases and J 7 bases; nucleotides not matched to a gene: 15. In germline, CDR1 is SEHNR, CDR2 FQNEAQ (reference sequence). CDR3 length: 16 residues. In nucleotides, the CDR3 is TGTGCCAGCAGCCCCAGGGAGGCGGGAGGAGGAGCGACCCAGTACTTC. Amino acids: CASSPREAGGGATQYF.

There are many counts of this clonotype. The chain is built from TRBV20-1 and TRBJ1-2; unclear D gene. V gave up 1 base and J gave up 3 bases, with 12 bases separating them. Germline V gene data show CDR1 as DFQATT and CDR2 as SNEGSKA (reference sequence). This CDR3 region has 14 residues. As DNA, the CDR3 is TGCAGTGCTAGAGTTTTAGGGCTTGACTATGGCTACACCTTC. It specifies CSARVLGLDYGYTF.

This clonotype was recorded at least ten times. J is TRBJ2-7 and V is TRBV28; D not certain. Trimming took 8 bases from V and 6 from J, leaving 20 bases between them. Per germline, CDR1 MDHEN and CDR2 SYDVKM. This CDR3 comprises 14 residues. CDR3 nucleotides: TGTGCCAGCGTTGGGGAAAGCCGGAACCTCGAGCAGTACTTC. This translates into CASVGESRNLEQYF.

This clonotype was detected many times. The chain carries TRBV7-9 and TRBJ2-7; D is undetermined. Looked up from germline, CDR1 is SEHNR and CDR2 is FQNEAQ (reference sequence). The CDR3 loop spans 15 amino acids. The germline V and J ends were trimmed by 7 bases and 5 bases, with 21 bases remaining between them. For the CDR3, the DNA is TGTGCCAGCACCCTATTGACGATAGGATCGAACGAGCAGTACTTC. This encodes CASTLLTIGSNEQYF.